This T cell receptor beta chain was identified during a study of early T cells in non-severe SARS-CoV-2 infection. Study-level findings and limits: VDJdb matches were skewed toward anti-spike CD8 T cell responses.

cDNA molecules, individually, were tagged with unique molecular identifiers. From the 5' RACE reads, TCRdb called clonotypes with MiXCR, one entry per CDR3 protein. The sample records 74,000 or so distinct CDR3 sequences, roughly 13% being singletons. With 5 bases removed from V and 1 base from J, the gap between germline ends came to 15 bases. The CDR3 runs 16 residues. The V gene's germline CDR1 is SEHNR and CDR2 FQNEAQ (reference sequence). In its sample, this clonotype was seen a few times. Its antigen is still unknown. Sequenced sample: whole blood. The chain employs TRBV7-9 and TRBJ2-1, with D possibly matching TRBD1 (6 bases). This clonotype was obtained from an adult who was a healthcare worker with PCR-confirmed SARS-CoV-2 infection or an uninfected control (not recorded which). CDR3 sequence reads: CASSPSWGPSYNEQFF. The CDR3 DNA reads TGTGCCAGCAGCCCAAGTTGGGGGCCGTCCTACAATGAGCAGTTCTTC. Full variable domain (remainder filled in from reference TRBV7-9 and TRBJ2-1): DTGVSQNPRHKITKRGQNVTFRCDPISEHNRLYWYRQTLGQGPEFLTYFQNEAQLEKSRLLSDRFSAERPKGSFSTLEIQRTEQGDSAMYLCASSPSWGPSYNEQFFGPGTRLTVL.